The entry that follows covers one T cell receptor beta chain sequence. RNA in amounts of roughly 0.5 to 1 ug was reverse transcribed with random hexamers. One entry per CDR3 protein results from TCRdb running MiXCR on the immunoSEQ multiplex PCR reads. The data hold some 130,000 distinct CDR3 sequences, with approximately 94% observed a single time. The data were taken from a study of CD8 T cells in Susac syndrome. The CDR3 extends over 11 amino acids. Trimming removed 2 bases from V and 7 bases from J, with 6 bases in between. Germline CDR1 reads GTSNPN; CDR2 reads SVGIG (reference sequence). Sequencing was done on a sample of CD4+ T cells from PBMCs. J is TRBJ1-3 and V is TRBV30, with D unclear. This sequence was found in a human donor with multiple sclerosis. CDR3 in amino acids: CAWSSRNTIYF. The DNA of the CDR3 is TGTGCCTGGAGTTCGCGGAACACCATATATTTT.